The entry below describes one TCR beta chain. Researchers ran the PCR with 60 Vbeta and 13 Jbeta primers. Profiled with immunoSEQ multiplex PCR; TCRdb holds only in-frame clones, not every one. This sample has 140,000 or so clones, with 84% found just once. The source of the sample is a study of cytomegalovirus exposure and HLA in healthy donors. The sample was PBMCs. The TCR originated in a boy aged 2 to 10 in good health and CMV-seronegative.

CDR3 region: CASRPGQTYEQYF. The CDR3 region has the DNA TGTGCCAGCAGACCGGGACAGACATACGAGCAGTACTTC. The V and J genes are TRBV28 and TRBJ2-7, with 7 bases identical to TRBD1. The CDR3 is made up of 13 amino acids. Germline CDR1 MDHEN, CDR2 SYDVKM. Germline trimming cut 6 bases from V and 4 bases from J; bases unmatched to any gene: 6.